This TCR beta chain was found in a study of shared clonotypes between healthy human individuals. Overall study findings and caveats: Investigators expected sequencing depth to affect clonotype sharing among donors.

It was at deep level that the assay was run. Amplification in unsorted PBMC replicate PCRs started from around 330 ng DNA, which equals some 30,000 T cell genomes. Some clones are missing from TCRdb's copy, which holds only in-frame ones; the method was immunoSEQ multiplex PCR. In the table there are some 500,000 clones, roughly three quarters of which are singletons. As for this clone: Its antigen is currently unknown.

The clonotype was recovered from a woman aged 40 to 50 in good health. Some clones in this sample may be carry-over from other donors' samples. The sequenced material came from PBMCs.

The CDR3 is CASSDNSGANVLTF. For the CDR3, the DNA is TGTGCCAGCAGCGATAATTCGGGGGCCAACGTCCTGACTTTC. The genes are TRBV9 and TRBJ2-6; D unresolved. Trimming took off 3 bases at V and 4 bases at J, with 8 bases between the two ends. The CDR3 length is 14 residues. CDR1 is SGDLS, CDR2 YYNGEE, per germline.